This TCR beta chain stems from a study of blood T cell repertoires in COVID-19. The method was immunoSEQ multiplex PCR; TCRdb's version includes in-frame clones alone and lacks a portion of them. The sample gives 200,000 to 250,000 clones, around 84% of which show up once; about 6.6% is in the top ten. Recruitment covered about two dozen US areas and drew participants whose ages spanned about 18 to 90 years. Participants' reported clinical history set cohort assignment. Trimming at V came to 7 bases and at J to 2 bases, leaving 6 bases not matched to a gene. The germline gives CDR1 MNHEY, CDR2 SMNVEV (reference sequence). This CDR3 has 16 residues.

This chain joins TRBV27 and TRBJ2-2; 11 bases fit TRBD2. The clonotype comes from a woman aged 40-49 years who had recovered from COVID-19. Sequenced sample: PBMCs or T cells enriched from blood (not recorded which). In DNA, the CDR3 is TGTGCCAGCAAAGCCGGGACTAGCGGAAACACCGGGGAGCTGTTTTTT. Translated: CASKAGTSGNTGELFF.